These 18 T cell receptor beta chains were all obtained from the same sample, sequenced in a study of blood T cell repertoires in COVID-19. The assay was immunoSEQ multiplex PCR, and TCRdb's table has in-frame clones only and misses some. Of about 130,000 clones in the sample, over 75% were seen once. Sequencing was done on a sample of peripheral blood. The source is a man aged 25-45 years with COVID-19, enrolled during active disease.

The J gene is TRBJ2-3, the V gene TRBV9, with 10 bases lining up with TRBD2. The CDR3 contains 16 residues. Germline V gene data show CDR1 as SGDLS and CDR2 as YYNGEE. The V and J ends lost 4 bases and 1 base, in that order; junction bases with no gene match: 6. The CDR3, as DNA: TGTGCCAGCAGCCCTGTCCTAGCGGGGGGCACAGATACGCAGTATTTT. Protein: CASSPVLAGGTDTQYF.

This clone was seen only once. This chain uses TRBV5-1 with TRBJ1-6, with 7 nucleotides matching TRBD1. V shed 0 bases, J shed 10 bases, and the junction held 22 bases outside the gene matches. Germline V gene lookup returns CDR1 SGHRS and CDR2 YFSETQ. This CDR3 contains 20 residues. The CDR3 nucleotides read TGCGCCAGCAGCTTGGGCCATAGGGACAGAAAATACCTAGGTGGATCACCCCTCCACTTT. Its translation is CASSLGHRDRKYLGGSPLHF.

This clone has only one observation. The rearrangement joins TRBV5-6 to TRBJ2-3, with a tentative D call TRBD1 (5 bases). Germline V CDR1 and CDR2: SGHDT, YYEEEE. There are 16 residues in the CDR3. The V and J ends lost 2 bases and 4 bases respectively, with 17 bases between them. CDR3 nucleotide sequence: TGTGCCAGCAGCTTAGGGGCAGGTCCGGCGGCAGATACGCAGTATTTT. Translated, it gives CASSLGAGPAADTQYF.

CDR3 in amino acids: CASSPSAGENTGELFF. The CDR3 nucleotides read TGTGCCAGCTCACCGTCAGCGGGGGAGAACACCGGGGAGCTGTTTTTT. The chain carries TRBV18 and TRBJ2-2; 8 bases fit TRBD2. The junction had 4 bases not matched to a gene; V was cut back by 3 bases and J by 1 base. This CDR3 region has 16 residues. Germline V lookup: CDR1 KGHSH, CDR2 LQKENI.

This clone was counted between two and nine times. The rearrangement links TRBV2 to TRBJ2-3; weak D call: TRBD2 (6 bases). The V end lost 5 bases, the J end lost 13 bases, and 25 bases lay between the germline ends. CDR3 size: 15 residues. The germline V gene encodes CDR1 SNHLY and CDR2 FYNNEI. The CDR3 is CASSTSSSTRYAEYF. Written as DNA, the CDR3 is TGTGCCAGCAGTACTAGCAGCTCGACCAGATACGCGGAGTATTTT.

The genes are TRBV9 and TRBJ2-3; TRBD1 aligns across 10 bases. From germline, CDR1 is SGDLS and CDR2 YYNGEE. V trimming: 1 base; J trimming: 5 bases; junction bases outside the gene matches: 10. The CDR3 extends over 17 amino acids. The CDR3: CASSVTSTGGAGDTQYF. Here the CDR3 DNA reads TGTGCCAGCAGCGTAACCTCGACAGGGGGCGCGGGAGATACGCAGTATTTT.

The rearrangement joins TRBV12-3 or TRBV12-4 to TRBJ1-5; no clear D gene. Trimming removed 3 bases from V and 9 bases from J, with 9 bases in between. The CDR3 spans 12 residues. This CDR3 is CASSFREGPQHF. CDR3 in DNA: TGTGCCAGCAGTTTCCGAGAGGGGCCCCAGCATTTT.

The chain recombines TRBV12-3 or TRBV12-4 with TRBJ2-7; 9 nucleotides align to TRBD2. The length of the CDR3 is 13 residues. Trimming at V came to 6 bases and at J to 5 bases, leaving 5 bases not matched to a gene. This CDR3 is CASSLLAGNEQYF. DNA of the CDR3: TGTGCCAGCAGCTTACTAGCGGGCAACGAGCAGTACTTC.

The chain recombines TRBV6-5 with TRBJ2-7, with TRBD2 matching 7 bases. The ends lost 2 bases at V and 7 bases at J; junction bases unmatched: 11. In germline, CDR1 is MNHEY, CDR2 SVGAGI. The CDR3 is 15 amino acids. The CDR3 sequence is CASSYDSRLGGEQYF. Written as DNA, the CDR3 is TGTGCCAGCAGTTACGACAGCCGACTGGGGGGGGAGCAGTACTTC.

The genes are TRBV15 and TRBJ1-1, with D perhaps TRBD1 (5 bases). The CDR3 covers 13 residues. With 0 bases removed from V and 4 bases from J, the gap between germline ends came to 6 bases. The germline V gene encodes CDR1 LNHNV and CDR2 YYDKDF (reference sequence). The CDR3 nucleotides are TGTGCCACCAGCAGAGAAGGGGTCACTGAAGCTTTCTTT. It is translated as CATSREGVTEAFF. The full variable domain, in which reference TRBV15 and TRBJ1-1 provide the parts outside the CDR3, is DAMVIQNPRYQVTQFGKPVTLSCSQTLNHNVMYWYQQKSSQAPKLLFHYYDKDFNNEADTPDNFQSRRPNTSFCFLDIRSPGLGDTAMYLCATSREGVTEAFFGQGTRLTVV.

J is TRBJ1-6 and V is TRBV11-2; no definite D call. The CDR3 loop spans 14 amino acids. V lost 1 base and J lost 4, with 5 bases in between. The germline gives CDR1 SGHAT, CDR2 FQNNGV. The CDR3 coding sequence is TGTGCCAGCAGCTTAGGCCAGTATAATTCACCCCTCCACTTT. Protein: CASSLGQYNSPLHF.

This clone was seen a single time. The chain joins TRBV2 to TRBJ1-1; 8 nucleotides agree with TRBD1. This CDR3 is built from 13 residues. J was trimmed by 5 bases and V by 5 bases; bases with no gene match: 4. Looked up from germline, CDR1 is SNHLY and CDR2 is FYNNEI. Here the CDR3 reads CASSRQGSTEAFF. DNA for the CDR3: TGTGCCAGCAGTCGACAGGGGAGTACTGAAGCTTTCTTT. The whole variable domain, filled in from reference TRBV2 and TRBJ1-1, reads EPEVTQTPSHQVTQMGQEVILRCVPISNHLYFYWYRQILGQKVEFLVSFYNNEISEKSEIFDDQFSVERPDGSNFTLKIRSTKLEDSAMYFCASSRQGSTEAFFGQGTRLTVV.

The V call is TRBV2, the J call TRBJ2-7; 8 bases are a match to TRBD1. Germline V gives CDR1 SNHLY, CDR2 FYNNEI. J gave up 5 bases and V 7 bases, and 4 bases lay outside the gene matches. The CDR3 is 12 residues long. CDR3 loop: CASTRTGNEQYF. The CDR3, as DNA: TGTGCCAGCACTCGGACAGGGAACGAGCAGTACTTC.

This clone was found once. The chain carries TRBV2 and TRBJ2-5; the match to TRBD2 covers 10 bases. Losses at the gene ends were 9 bases for V and 5 bases for J; bases not matched to a gene: 6. The CDR3 runs 13 residues. Germline CDR1 is SNHLY and CDR2 is FYNNEI. CDR3 in amino acids: CASQRGGGETQYF. Here the CDR3 DNA reads TGTGCCAGTCAGCGGGGGGGCGGGGAGACCCAGTACTTC.

The V and J genes are TRBV3-1 (or the pseudogene TRBV3-2) and TRBJ2-3; maybe TRBD2 (6 bases). The length of the CDR3 is 15 residues. The ends were cut back, 4 bases at V and 4 bases at J, with 15 bases in the middle. Germline CDR1 and CDR2: LGHDT and YNNKEL (reference sequence). CDR3 coding DNA: TGTGCCAGCAGCCGCGGGACGGGGGACGCAGATACGCAGTATTTT. As protein: CASSRGTGDADTQYF.

This clone was observed a few times. The chain joins TRBV28 to TRBJ1-6; TRBD1 is a possible D gene (5 bases). This CDR3 is 17 amino acids long. V dropped 3 bases and J dropped 6 bases, with 18 bases sitting between them. Looked up from germline, CDR1 is MDHEN and CDR2 is SYDVKM. The CDR3 sequence: CASSFLVGRVFNSPLHF. CDR3 nucleotide sequence: TGTGCCAGCAGTTTTCTGGTCGGCAGGGTGTTTAATTCACCCCTCCACTTT.

This chain links TRBV4-1 with TRBJ1-5; D is uncertain. Germline V gene data show CDR1 as MGHRA and CDR2 as YSYEKL. The CDR3 consists of 15 residues. V was shortened by 1 base and J by 4 bases, with 11 bases between the two germline ends. In DNA form, the CDR3 reads TGCGCCAGCAGCCAAGTTTCGGGGAGGAATCAGCCCCAGCATTTT. Protein: CASSQVSGRNQPQHF.

The chain joins TRBV28 to TRBJ1-2; a possible D gene is TRBD1 (6 bases). This CDR3 has 17 amino acids. CDR1 MDHEN and CDR2 SYDVKM come from the germline V gene. V was cut by 6 bases and J by 5 bases, with 25 bases left in between. The CDR3 region has the DNA TGTGCCAGCAGCCCACCGGTCGCGACAGGAGGAGGTTATGGCTACACCTTC. It encodes CASSPPVATGGGYGYTF.